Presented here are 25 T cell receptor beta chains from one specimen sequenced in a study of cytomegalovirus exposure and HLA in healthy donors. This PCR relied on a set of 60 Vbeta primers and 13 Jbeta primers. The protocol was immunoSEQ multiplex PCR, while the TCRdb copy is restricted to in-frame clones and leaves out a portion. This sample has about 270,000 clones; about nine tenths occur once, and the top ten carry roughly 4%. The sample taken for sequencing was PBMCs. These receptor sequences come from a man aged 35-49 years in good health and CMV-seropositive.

The CDR3, as DNA: TGTGCCAGCAGGGGGACAGGATTGAACACCGGGGAGCTGTTTTTT. Residues: CASRGTGLNTGELFF. The rearrangement links TRBV7-2 to TRBJ2-2; the match to TRBD1 covers 8 bases. This CDR3 region has 15 residues. Losses at the gene ends were 6 bases for V and 1 base for J; bases not matched to a gene: 4. From germline, CDR1 is SGHTA and CDR2 FQGNSA. The full variable domain, with the rest looked up from reference TRBV7-2 and TRBJ2-2, is GAGVSQSPSNKVTEKGKDVELRCDPISGHTALYWYRQSLGQGLEFLIYFQGNSAPDKSGLPSDRFSAERTGGSVSTLTIQRTQQEDSAVYLCASRGTGLNTGELFFGEGSRLTVL.

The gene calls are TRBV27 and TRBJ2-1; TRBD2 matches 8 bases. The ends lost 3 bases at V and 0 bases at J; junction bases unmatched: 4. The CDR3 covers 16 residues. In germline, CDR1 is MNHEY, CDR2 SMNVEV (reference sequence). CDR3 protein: CASSFLSGSSYNEQFF. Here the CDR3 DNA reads TGTGCCAGCAGTTTCTTAAGCGGGAGCTCCTACAATGAGCAGTTCTTC.

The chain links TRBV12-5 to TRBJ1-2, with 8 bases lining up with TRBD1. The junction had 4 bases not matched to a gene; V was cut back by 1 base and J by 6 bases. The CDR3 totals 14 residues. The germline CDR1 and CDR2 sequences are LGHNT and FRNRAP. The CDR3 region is CASGLGQGRNGYTF. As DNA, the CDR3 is TGTGCTAGTGGTTTGGGACAGGGGAGAAATGGCTACACCTTC.

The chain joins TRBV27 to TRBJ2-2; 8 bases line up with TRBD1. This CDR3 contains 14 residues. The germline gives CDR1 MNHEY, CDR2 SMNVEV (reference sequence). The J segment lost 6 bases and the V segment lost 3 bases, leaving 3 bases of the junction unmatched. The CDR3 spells CASSFNRGAGELFF. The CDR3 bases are TGTGCCAGCAGTTTTAACAGGGGGGCCGGGGAGCTGTTTTTT.

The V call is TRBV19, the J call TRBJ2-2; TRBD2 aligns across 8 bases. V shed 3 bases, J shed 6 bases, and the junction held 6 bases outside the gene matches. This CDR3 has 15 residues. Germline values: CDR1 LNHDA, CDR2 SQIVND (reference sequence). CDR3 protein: CASSIRREEAGELFF. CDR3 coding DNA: TGTGCCAGTAGTATTCGGCGGGAGGAGGCCGGGGAGCTGTTTTTT.

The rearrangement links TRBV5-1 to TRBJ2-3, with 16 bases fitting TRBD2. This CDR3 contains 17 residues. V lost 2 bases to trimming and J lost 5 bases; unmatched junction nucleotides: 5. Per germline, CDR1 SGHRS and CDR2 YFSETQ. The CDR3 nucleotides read TGCGCCAGCAGCTTCGGGACTAGCGGGAGGGCCGTAGATACGCAGTATTTT. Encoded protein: CASSFGTSGRAVDTQYF.

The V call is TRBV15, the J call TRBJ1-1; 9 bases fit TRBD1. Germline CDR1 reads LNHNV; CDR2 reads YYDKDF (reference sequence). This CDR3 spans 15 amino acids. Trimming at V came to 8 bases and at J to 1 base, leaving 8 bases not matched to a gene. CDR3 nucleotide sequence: TGTGCCACCCACCACAGGGGGCGCGGGAACACTGAAGCTTTCTTT. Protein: CATHHRGRGNTEAFF.

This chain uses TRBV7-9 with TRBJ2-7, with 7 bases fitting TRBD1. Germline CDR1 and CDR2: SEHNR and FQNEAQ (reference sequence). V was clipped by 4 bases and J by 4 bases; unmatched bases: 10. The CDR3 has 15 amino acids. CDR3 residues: CASSSNRGSNYEQYF. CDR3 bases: TGTGCCAGCAGCTCTAACAGGGGATCCAATTACGAGCAGTACTTC.

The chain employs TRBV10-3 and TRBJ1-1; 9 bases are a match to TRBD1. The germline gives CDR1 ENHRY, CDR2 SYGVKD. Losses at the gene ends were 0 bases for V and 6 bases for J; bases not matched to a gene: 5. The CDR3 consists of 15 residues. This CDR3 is CAISESDRGAPEAFF. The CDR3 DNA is TGTGCCATCAGTGAGTCCGACAGGGGGGCCCCTGAAGCTTTCTTT.

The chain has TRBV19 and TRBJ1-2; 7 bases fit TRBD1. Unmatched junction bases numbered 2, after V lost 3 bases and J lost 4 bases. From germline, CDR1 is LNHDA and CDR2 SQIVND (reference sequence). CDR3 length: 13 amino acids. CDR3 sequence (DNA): TGTGCCAGTAGTATCCGGGACAGCTATGGCTACACCTTC. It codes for CASSIRDSYGYTF.

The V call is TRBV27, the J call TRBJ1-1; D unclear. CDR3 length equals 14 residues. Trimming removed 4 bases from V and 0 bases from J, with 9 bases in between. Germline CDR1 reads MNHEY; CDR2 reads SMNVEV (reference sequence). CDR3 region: CASSSTGMNTEAFF. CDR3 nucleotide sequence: TGTGCCAGCAGTTCGACCGGGATGAACACTGAAGCTTTCTTT.

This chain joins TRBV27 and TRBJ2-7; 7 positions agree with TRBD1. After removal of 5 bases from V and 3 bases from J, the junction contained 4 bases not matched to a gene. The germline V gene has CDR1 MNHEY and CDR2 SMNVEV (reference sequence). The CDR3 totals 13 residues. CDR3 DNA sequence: TGTGCCAGCAGTCAGACAGGGAACTACGAGCAGTACTTC. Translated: CASSQTGNYEQYF.

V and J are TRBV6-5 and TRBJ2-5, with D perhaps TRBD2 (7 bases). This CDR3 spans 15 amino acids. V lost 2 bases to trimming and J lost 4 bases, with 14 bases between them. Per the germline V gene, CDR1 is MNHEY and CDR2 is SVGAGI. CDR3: CASSYLRGARETQYF. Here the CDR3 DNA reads TGTGCCAGCAGTTACCTCCGGGGGGCGCGAGAGACCCAGTACTTC.

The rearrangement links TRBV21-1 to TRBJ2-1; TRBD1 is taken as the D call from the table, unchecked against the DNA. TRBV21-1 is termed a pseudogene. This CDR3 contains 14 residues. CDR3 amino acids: CASSNRVPGNEQFF. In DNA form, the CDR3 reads TGTGCCAGCAGCAACAGGGTCCCTGGGAATGAGCAGTTCTTC.

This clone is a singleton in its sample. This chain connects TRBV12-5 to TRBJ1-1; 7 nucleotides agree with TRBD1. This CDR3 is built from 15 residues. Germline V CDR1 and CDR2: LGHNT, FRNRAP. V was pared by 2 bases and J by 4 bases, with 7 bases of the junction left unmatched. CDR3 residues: CASGLTGEVGTEAFF. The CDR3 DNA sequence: TGTGCTAGTGGTTTGACAGGGGAGGTGGGCACTGAAGCTTTCTTT.

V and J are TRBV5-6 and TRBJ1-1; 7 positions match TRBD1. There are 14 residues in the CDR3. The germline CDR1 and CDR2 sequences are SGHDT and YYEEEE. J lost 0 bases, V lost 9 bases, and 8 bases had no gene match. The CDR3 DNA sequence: TGTGCCACACCATGGGACAGAATGAACACTGAAGCTTTCTTT. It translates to CATPWDRMNTEAFF.

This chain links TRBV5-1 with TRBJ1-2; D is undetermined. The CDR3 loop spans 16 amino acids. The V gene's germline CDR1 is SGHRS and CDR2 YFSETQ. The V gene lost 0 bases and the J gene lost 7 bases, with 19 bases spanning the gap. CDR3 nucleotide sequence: TGCGCCAGCAGCTTGGCGCCATACCCTTCACCGCGTGGCTACACCTTC. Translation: CASSLAPYPSPRGYTF.

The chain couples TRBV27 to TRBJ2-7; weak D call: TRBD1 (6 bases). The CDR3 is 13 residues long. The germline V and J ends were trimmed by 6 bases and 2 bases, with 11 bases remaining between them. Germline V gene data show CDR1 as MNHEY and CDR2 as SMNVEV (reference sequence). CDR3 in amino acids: CASSLQGTYEQYF. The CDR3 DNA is TGTGCCAGCAGCTTACAGGGTACCTACGAGCAGTACTTC.

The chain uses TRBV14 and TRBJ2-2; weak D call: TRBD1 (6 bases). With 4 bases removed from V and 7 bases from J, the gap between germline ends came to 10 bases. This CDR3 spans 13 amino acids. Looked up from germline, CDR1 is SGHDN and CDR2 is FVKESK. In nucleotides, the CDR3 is TGTGCCAGCAGCCCTCAGGGGTACGGGGAGCTGTTTTTT. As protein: CASSPQGYGELFF.

CDR3 in amino acids: CASSVLAGVGNEQFF. The DNA for the CDR3 is TGTGCCAGCAGCGTTCTAGCGGGAGTGGGAAATGAGCAGTTCTTC. This rearrangement joins TRBV7-3 to TRBJ2-1; 10 nucleotides match TRBD2. Germline CDR1 and CDR2: SGHTA and FQGTGA. The J segment lost 7 bases and the V segment lost 5 bases, leaving 8 bases of the junction unmatched. The CDR3 has 15 amino acids.

The CDR3 here is CASSAGTSGGYTF. The CDR3 nucleotides read TGTGCCAGCAGCGCCGGGACATCCGGTGGCTACACCTTC. The rearrangement uses TRBV2 and TRBJ1-2, with TRBD1 as a possible D gene (6 bases). The V end was cut by 6 bases, the J end by 7 bases, with 15 bases between. This CDR3 has 13 residues. Germline loops: CDR1 SNHLY, CDR2 FYNNEI.

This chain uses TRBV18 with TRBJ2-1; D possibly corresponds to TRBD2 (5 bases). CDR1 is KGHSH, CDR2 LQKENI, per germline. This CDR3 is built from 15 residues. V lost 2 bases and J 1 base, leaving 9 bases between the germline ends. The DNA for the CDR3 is TGTGCCAGCTCACCAAATAGCGCTTCCTACAATGAGCAGTTCTTC. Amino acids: CASSPNSASYNEQFF.

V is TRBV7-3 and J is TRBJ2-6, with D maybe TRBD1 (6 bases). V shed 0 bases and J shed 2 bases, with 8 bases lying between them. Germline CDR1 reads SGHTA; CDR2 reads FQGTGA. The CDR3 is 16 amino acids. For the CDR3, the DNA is TGTGCCAGCAGCTTAACGGGGACACCTGGGGCCAACGTCCTGACTTTC. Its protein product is CASSLTGTPGANVLTF. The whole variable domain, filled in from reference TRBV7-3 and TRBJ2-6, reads GAGVSQTPSNKVTEKGKYVELRCDPISGHTALYWYRQSLGQGPEFLIYFQGTGAADDSGLPNDRFFAVRPEGSVSTLKIQRTERGDSAVYLCASSLTGTPGANVLTFGAGSRLTVL.

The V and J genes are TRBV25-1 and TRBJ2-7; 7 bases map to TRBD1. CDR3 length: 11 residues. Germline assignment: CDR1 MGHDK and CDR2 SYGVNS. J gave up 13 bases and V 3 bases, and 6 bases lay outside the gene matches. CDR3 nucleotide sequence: TGTGCCAGCAGTGATTCGGGACAGCTCTACTTC. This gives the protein CASSDSGQLYF.

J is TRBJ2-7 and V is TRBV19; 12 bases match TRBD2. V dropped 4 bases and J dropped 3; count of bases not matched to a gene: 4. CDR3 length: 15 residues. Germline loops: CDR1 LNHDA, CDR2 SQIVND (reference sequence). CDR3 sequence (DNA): TGTGCCAGTAGTAGAACTAGCGGGAGGCACTACGAGCAGTACTTC. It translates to CASSRTSGRHYEQYF.